This T cell receptor beta chain was identified during a study of blood T cells in healthy people across ages. Notes on the study in general: TCR beta diversity, measured per million T cells, fell in a roughly linear way with age. In the absence of known donor CMV status, changes in expanded clonotypes were possibly confounded. Whereas aged donors had fewer naive CD4+ cells, long-lived donors had more of them and higher diversity.

Comment on this clonotype: Its antigen remains unidentified.

The second PCR ran roughly 6 to 11 cycles with a sample-barcoded 5' primer and J-beta primers. TCRdb itself ran the 5' RACE reads through MiXCR, one entry per CDR3 protein. The table has roughly 860,000 distinct CDR3 sequences, around 62% seen once; the top ten hold roughly a quarter. For every donor, a draw yielded around 10 milliliters of peripheral blood. V was cut by 6 bases and J by 6 bases, with 15 bases left in between. The CDR3 is 14 residues long. This sequence originates from a young man in good health. The rearrangement links TRBV12-3 or TRBV12-4 to TRBJ2-1; possibly TRBD2 for D (5 bases). Sequenced: blood. The CDR3 bases are TGTGCCAGCAGCCCGGGATATCCCTCCAATGAGCAGTTCTTC. Residues: CASSPGYPSNEQFF.